Listed here are 19 T cell receptor beta chains from one sample, sequenced in a study of relationships among human T cell subsets. The T cell receptor alpha and beta CDR3 regions were amplified from mRNA by semiquantitative ARM-PCR. In ARM-PCR, communal superprimers followed tagged nested gene-specific primers for exponential amplification. TCRdb re-called the multiplex PCR reads with MiXCR, one entry per CDR3 protein. The table records about 4,300 distinct CDR3 sequences, roughly 51% of them present only once. Th2 cells were selected with anti-CD294 beads after removing CD4+CD56+ natural killer T cells. Sequencing was carried out using CD4+ Th2 cells sorted from blood. These receptors originate from a middle-aged man in good health.

The CDR3 loop is CAISIKAVDEQFF. In DNA, the CDR3 is TGTGCCATCAGTATTAAAGCCGTCGATGAGCAGTTCTTC. The chain has TRBV10-3 and TRBJ2-1; D is ambiguous. CDR3 length: 13 amino acids. Trimming took 5 bases from V and 8 from J, leaving 13 bases between them. Germline V CDR1 and CDR2: ENHRY, SYGVKD.

A single count supports this clonotype. The chain carries TRBV7-9 and TRBJ2-7; D uncertain. Germline CDR1 SEHNR, CDR2 FQNEAQ (reference sequence). With 5 bases removed from V and 1 base from J, the gap between germline ends came to 6 bases. The CDR3 is made up of 12 amino acids. The CDR3 region is CASSPQSYEQYF. The CDR3 DNA reads as TGTGCCAGCAGCCCCCAGTCCTACGAGCAGTACTTC.

The chain employs TRBV7-2 and TRBJ2-3; 8 nucleotides line up with TRBD2. The V gene's germline CDR1 is SGHTA and CDR2 FQGNSA. The CDR3 totals 15 residues. Trimming removed 1 base from V and 2 bases from J; junction bases left unmatched: 2. The CDR3 DNA is TGTGCCAGCAGCTTAGTAGCGGGGCCCACAGATACGCAGTATTTT. Translating it yields CASSLVAGPTDTQYF.

This chain connects TRBV20-1 to TRBJ2-7; 9 nucleotides line up with TRBD2. This CDR3 is 13 amino acids long. The V and J ends lost 3 bases and 6 bases, in that order; junction bases with no gene match: 6. Germline loops: CDR1 DFQATT, CDR2 SNEGSKA (reference sequence). As DNA, the CDR3 is TGCAGTGCTAGTCGCGGGAGGGCCGGCGAGCAGTACTTC. It translates to CSASRGRAGEQYF.

The chain has TRBV29-1 and TRBJ1-1; 7 bases are shared with TRBD1. The CDR3 sequence is 12 residues long. The germline CDR1 and CDR2 sequences are SQVTM and ANQGSEA. V dropped 7 bases and J dropped 10; count of bases not matched to a gene: 12. CDR3 nucleotides: TGCAGCGCGACTGAGGGACAGTTAGGAGCTTTCTTT. Its protein is CSATEGQLGAFF.

The CDR3 DNA reads as TGTGCCAGCAGGGGGCCGATTAATCAGCCCCAGCATTTT. Translated: CASRGPINQPQHF. This chain uses TRBV28 with TRBJ1-5, with D possibly being TRBD1 (5 bases). Trimming shortened V by 6 bases and J by 4 bases, and 10 bases separated the two germline ends. The CDR3 contains 13 residues. Germline lookup yields CDR1 MDHEN and CDR2 SYDVKM.

The chain joins TRBV6-4 to TRBJ1-2; no reliable D call. V gave up 2 bases and J gave up 4 bases, with 5 bases separating them. The germline V gene has CDR1 MRHNA and CDR2 SNTAGT. The CDR3 totals 12 residues. Here the CDR3 reads CASSDRSYGYTF. DNA of the CDR3: TGTGCCAGCAGTGACAGGTCCTATGGCTACACCTTC.

In this sample, this clonotype turned up a few times. The chain employs TRBV27 and TRBJ1-1; D might be TRBD1 (5 bases). CDR1 and CDR2 (germline): MNHEY, SMNVEV (reference sequence). The length of the CDR3 is 15 residues. V was trimmed by 5 bases and J by 4 bases, leaving 17 bases between them. CDR3 bases: TGTGCCAGCAGTCCCGGGGGGGTCCGGGGCACTGAAGCTTTCTTT. This gives the protein CASSPGGVRGTEAFF.

This clonotype was detected a few times. The chain carries TRBV12-3 or TRBV12-4 and TRBJ2-7, with D possibly TRBD1 on 5 matching bases. The CDR3 is 14 residues long. Between the trimmed V and J ends, which lost 3 bases and 3 bases, there was a span of 12 bases. The CDR3 DNA follows: TGTGCCAGCAGTTTCCAGGGCGCCGTCTACGAGCAGTACTTC. Translating it yields CASSFQGAVYEQYF.

Concerning this clonotype itself: The junction departs from germline at one end; a sequencing error may be responsible. The V gene is TRBV7-7, the J gene TRBJ2-5; maybe TRBD2 (5 bases). This CDR3 contains 13 residues. Looked up from germline, CDR1 is SSHAT and CDR2 is FNYEAQ (reference sequence). Written as DNA, the CDR3 is TGTGCTAGCAGCTTTGGACTTGTAGAGACCCAGTACTTC. Its protein is CASSFGLVETQYF.

The chain employs TRBV11-2 and TRBJ2-3, with 14 bases aligning to TRBD2. Germline V gene data show CDR1 as SGHAT and CDR2 as FQNNGV. The CDR3 loop spans 15 amino acids. J lost 6 bases, V lost 3 bases, and 2 bases had no gene match. The DNA for the CDR3 is TGTGCCAGCAGCTTGACTAGCGGGGGGGTGGATACGCAGTATTTT. This gives the protein CASSLTSGGVDTQYF.

This clonotype appeared a few times. This sequence joins TRBV20-1 and TRBJ2-7; perhaps TRBD1 as D (5 bases). Germline V CDR1 and CDR2: DFQATT, SNEGSKA (reference sequence). There are 12 residues in the CDR3. The ends were cut back, 5 bases at V and 1 base at J, with 9 bases in the middle. Here the CDR3 DNA reads TGCAGTGCTCCGGACACGTCCTACGAGCAGTACTTC. Its translation is CSAPDTSYEQYF.

This clonotype was detected once. This chain joins TRBV20-1 and TRBJ1-5, with D tentatively TRBD1 (5 bases). The CDR3 has 16 amino acids. V gave up 0 bases and J gave up 1 base, with 13 bases separating them. CDR1 is DFQATT and CDR2 is SNEGSKA in the germline V gene (reference sequence). CDR3 in amino acids: CSARDSGRGSNQPQHF. The CDR3 region has the DNA TGCAGTGCTAGAGATTCGGGGCGCGGGAGCAATCAGCCCCAGCATTTT.

The chain is built from TRBV27 and TRBJ2-5; 11 nucleotides agree with TRBD1. The CDR3 runs to 15 residues. Per germline, CDR1 MNHEY and CDR2 SMNVEV (reference sequence). Trimming cost V 4 bases and J 7 bases; bases outside gene matches: 8. The DNA of the CDR3 is TGTGCCAGCAGTTCCCCCTGGACAGGGGGCGCGACCCAGTACTTC. As protein: CASSSPWTGGATQYF.

This clonotype has a handful of counts. This chain connects TRBV12-3 or TRBV12-4 to TRBJ2-4, with D perhaps given as TRBD1 or TRBD2 (6 bases each). V gave up 6 bases and J gave up 1 base, with 16 bases separating them. The CDR3 runs 16 residues. In DNA, the CDR3 is TGTGCCAGCAGCCGCGCGGGACAAGGGGCCAAAAACATTCAGTACTTC. This codes for CASSRAGQGAKNIQYF.

This clonotype was seen only a few times. The chain employs TRBV19 and TRBJ1-5; a possible D gene is TRBD1 (5 bases). Germline assignment: CDR1 LNHDA and CDR2 SQIVND (reference sequence). Trimming pared 5 bases from V and 1 base from J, leaving 12 bases between. The CDR3 sequence is 15 residues long. CDR3 region: CASSWDGRSNQPQHF. CDR3 DNA sequence: TGTGCCAGTAGTTGGGACGGACGAAGCAATCAGCCCCAGCATTTT.

The chain is built from TRBV28 and TRBJ2-7, with D possibly being TRBD1 (8 bases). CDR3 length: 13 amino acids. The V end lost 9 bases, the J end lost 0 bases, and 12 bases lay between the germline ends. Germline CDR1 MDHEN, CDR2 SYDVKM. The CDR3 is CARTGEGSYEQYF. CDR3 coding DNA: TGTGCCAGGACAGGGGAGGGCTCCTACGAGCAGTACTTC.

This chain uses TRBV29-1 with TRBJ1-1; 7 bases map to TRBD1. The CDR3 loop spans 12 amino acids. Germline CDR1 is SQVTM and CDR2 is ANQGSEA. The V segment lost 7 bases and the J segment 4 bases; nucleotides outside the gene matches: 6. The DNA of the CDR3 is TGCAGCGCCAGACAGGGTCTCACTGAAGCTTTCTTT. This sequence encodes CSARQGLTEAFF. Full variable domain (remainder filled in from reference TRBV29-1 and TRBJ1-1): SAVISQKPSRDICQRGTSLTIQCQVDSQVTMMFWYRQQPGQSLTLIATANQGSEATYESGFVIDKFPISRPNLTFSTLTVSNMSPEDSSIYLCSARQGLTEAFFGQGTRLTVV.

This chain joins TRBV27 and TRBJ2-2, with D possibly called TRBD1 or TRBD2 (5 bases each). V was clipped by 2 bases and J by 2 bases, with 9 bases between them. CDR3 length: 15 amino acids. The germline V gene has CDR1 MNHEY and CDR2 SMNVEV (reference sequence). CDR3 protein: CASSLAGANTGELFF. For the CDR3, the DNA is TGTGCCAGCAGTTTAGCCGGGGCTAACACCGGGGAGCTGTTTTTT.